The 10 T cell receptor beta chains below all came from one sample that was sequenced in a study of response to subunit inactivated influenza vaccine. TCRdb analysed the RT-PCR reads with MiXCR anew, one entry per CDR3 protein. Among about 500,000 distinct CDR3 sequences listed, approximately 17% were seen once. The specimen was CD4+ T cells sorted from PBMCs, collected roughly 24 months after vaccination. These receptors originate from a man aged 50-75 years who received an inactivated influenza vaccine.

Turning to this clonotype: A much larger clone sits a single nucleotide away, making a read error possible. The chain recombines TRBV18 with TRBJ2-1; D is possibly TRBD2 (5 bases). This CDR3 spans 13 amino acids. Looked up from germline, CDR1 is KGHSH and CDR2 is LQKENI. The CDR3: CAGSPTSVNEQFF. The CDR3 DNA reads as TGTGCCGGCTCACCCACTAGTGTCAATGAGCAGTTCTTC.

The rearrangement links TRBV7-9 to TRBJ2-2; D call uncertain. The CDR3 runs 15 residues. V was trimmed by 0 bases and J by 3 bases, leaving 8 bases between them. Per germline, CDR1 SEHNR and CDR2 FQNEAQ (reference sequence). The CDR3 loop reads CASSLALVDTGELFF. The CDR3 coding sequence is TGTGCCAGCAGCTTAGCATTGGTCGACACCGGGGAGCTGTTTTTT.

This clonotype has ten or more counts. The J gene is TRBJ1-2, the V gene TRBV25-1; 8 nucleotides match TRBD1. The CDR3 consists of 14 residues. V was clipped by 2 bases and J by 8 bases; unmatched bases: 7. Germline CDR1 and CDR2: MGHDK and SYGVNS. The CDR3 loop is CASSEGQGAWGYTF. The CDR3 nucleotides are TGTGCCAGCAGTGAAGGACAGGGCGCATGGGGCTACACCTTC.

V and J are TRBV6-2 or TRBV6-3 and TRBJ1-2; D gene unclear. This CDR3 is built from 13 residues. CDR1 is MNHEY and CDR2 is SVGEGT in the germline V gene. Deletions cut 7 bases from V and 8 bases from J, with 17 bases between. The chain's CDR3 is CASTNGESMGYTF. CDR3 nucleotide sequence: TGTGCCAGCACGAACGGAGAGAGTATGGGCTACACCTTC.

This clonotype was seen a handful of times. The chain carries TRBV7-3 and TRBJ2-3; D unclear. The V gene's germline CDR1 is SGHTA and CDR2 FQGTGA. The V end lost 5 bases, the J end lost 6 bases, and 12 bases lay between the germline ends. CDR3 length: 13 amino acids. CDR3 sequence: CASSPMAGDTQYF. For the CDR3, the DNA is TGTGCCAGCAGCCCAATGGCTGGGGATACGCAGTATTTT.

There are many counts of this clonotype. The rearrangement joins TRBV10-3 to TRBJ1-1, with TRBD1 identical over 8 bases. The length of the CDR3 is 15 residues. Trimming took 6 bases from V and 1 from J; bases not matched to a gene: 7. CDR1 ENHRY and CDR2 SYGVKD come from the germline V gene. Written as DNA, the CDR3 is TGTGCCATCAGGCCAGACAGGGGAGCGAACACTGAAGCTTTCTTT. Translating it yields CAIRPDRGANTEAFF.

DNA for the CDR3: TGCGCCAGCAGCTTGGCCCGGGAAAGGGAAGATACGCAGTATTTT. This sequence encodes CASSLAREREDTQYF. The chain has TRBV5-1 and TRBJ2-3; D might be TRBD2 (5 bases). CDR1 SGHRS and CDR2 YFSETQ come from the germline V gene. This CDR3 is built from 15 residues. Trimming removed 0 bases from V and 5 bases from J, with 13 bases in between.

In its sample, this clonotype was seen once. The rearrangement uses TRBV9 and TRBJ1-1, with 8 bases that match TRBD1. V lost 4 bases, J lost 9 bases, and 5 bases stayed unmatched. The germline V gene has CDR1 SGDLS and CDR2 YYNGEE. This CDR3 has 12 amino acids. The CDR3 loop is CASSPRQGKAFF. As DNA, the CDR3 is TGTGCCAGCAGCCCCAGACAGGGGAAAGCTTTCTTT.

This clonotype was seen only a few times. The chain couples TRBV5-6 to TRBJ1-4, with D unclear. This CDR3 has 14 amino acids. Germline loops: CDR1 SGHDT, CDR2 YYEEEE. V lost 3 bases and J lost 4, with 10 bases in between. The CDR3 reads CASSSRALNEKLFF. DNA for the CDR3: TGTGCCAGCAGCTCAAGGGCCCTTAATGAAAAACTGTTTTTT.

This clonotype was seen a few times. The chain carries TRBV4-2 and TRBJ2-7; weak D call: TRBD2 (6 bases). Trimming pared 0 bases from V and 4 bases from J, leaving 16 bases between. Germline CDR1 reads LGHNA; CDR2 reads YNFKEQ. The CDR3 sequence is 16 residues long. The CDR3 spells CASSQDFGGPRYEQYF. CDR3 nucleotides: TGTGCCAGCAGCCAAGATTTCGGAGGGCCCCGATACGAGCAGTACTTC.